These 23 T cell receptor beta chains originate from one sample sequenced in a study of early T cells in non-severe SARS-CoV-2 infection. One entry per CDR3 protein, called by TCRdb with MiXCR from the 5' RACE reads. The sample includes 40,000 to 45,000 distinct CDR3 sequences, under 13% of them seen just once. The sequencing sample was made of whole blood. These TCRs come from an adult who was a healthcare worker with PCR-confirmed SARS-CoV-2 infection or an uninfected control (not recorded which).

The table lists this clonotype with a few counts. The CDR3 loop is CASSPWDDNSPLHF. The DNA of the CDR3 is TGCGCCAGCAGCCCGTGGGACGATAATTCACCCCTCCACTTT. The chain couples TRBV5-1 to TRBJ1-6, with a weak D call TRBD1 (5 bases). The CDR3 runs 14 residues. V gave up 4 bases and J gave up 5 bases, with 10 bases separating them. Germline V lookup: CDR1 SGHRS, CDR2 YFSETQ.

Here the CDR3 reads CASVGAYGYTF. CDR3 nucleotide sequence: TGCGCCAGCGTGGGGGCGTATGGCTACACCTTC. The V call is TRBV10-2, the J call TRBJ1-2; D perhaps matches TRBD1 (6 bases). Per the germline V gene, CDR1 is WSHSY and CDR2 is SAAADI. V was shortened by 8 bases and J by 5 bases, with 9 bases between the two germline ends. The CDR3 runs to 11 residues.

On this clonotype: Since a much larger clone is just one base distant, this may be a read error. The chain recombines TRBV5-1 with TRBJ1-2; 7 nucleotides align to TRBD1. Germline V gene data show CDR1 as SGHRS and CDR2 as YFSETQ. The CDR3 sequence is 16 residues long. With 8 bases clipped from V and 1 base from J, the junction kept 14 bases outside the gene matches. CDR3 bases: TGCGCCAGTTGTGCGGCGAGGGGGCGGCGTAACTATGGCTACACCTTC. Translating it yields CASCAARGRRNYGYTF.

V usage is TRBV11-1 and J usage is TRBJ1-6, with 7 bases matching TRBD1. The CDR3 covers 16 residues. Germline CDR1 SGHAT, CDR2 FQDESV (reference sequence). The J segment lost 3 bases and the V segment lost 4 bases, leaving 6 bases of the junction unmatched. The CDR3 is CASSSPTGNYNSPLHF. The CDR3 DNA reads TGTGCCAGCAGCTCGCCGACAGGGAACTATAATTCACCCCTCCACTTT.

The chain carries TRBV5-6 and TRBJ1-1; 8 bases map to TRBD1. CDR1 and CDR2 (germline): SGHDT, YYEEEE. The CDR3 has 16 residues. After removal of 2 bases from V and 5 bases from J, the junction contained 11 bases not matched to a gene. The CDR3 here is CASSFGTGTRGTEAFF. CDR3 in DNA: TGTGCCAGCAGCTTCGGGACAGGAACGAGGGGGACTGAAGCTTTCTTT.

The chain carries TRBV20-1 and TRBJ2-1; 9 positions agree with TRBD2. The CDR3 is 14 amino acids. V was clipped by 6 bases and J by 4 bases; unmatched bases: 7. From germline, CDR1 is DFQATT and CDR2 SNEGSKA (reference sequence). CDR3 residues: CSALSTSGYNEQFF. CDR3 nucleotide sequence: TGCAGTGCCCTCTCGACTAGCGGTTACAATGAGCAGTTCTTC.

The chain combines TRBV5-4 with TRBJ2-7; D is possibly TRBD1 or TRBD2 (6 bases each). The V gene lost 1 base and the J gene lost 7 bases, with 15 bases spanning the gap. The germline CDR1 and CDR2 sequences are SGHNT and YYREEE (reference sequence). This CDR3 comprises 14 residues. The CDR3: CASSLNRARGEQYF. The CDR3 DNA is TGTGCCAGCAGCTTGAACAGGGCCCGGGGGGAGCAGTACTTC.

In this sample, this clonotype turned up many times. The rearrangement uses TRBV10-1 and TRBJ2-7; 12 positions agree with TRBD2. The CDR3 contains 16 residues. Germline loops: CDR1 WNHNN, CDR2 SYGVQD (reference sequence). Trimming took 5 bases from V and 6 from J; bases not matched to a gene: 11. The CDR3 sequence is CASSPHTSGGLVEQYF. The CDR3, as DNA: TGCGCCAGCAGTCCCCACACTAGCGGGGGGCTGGTCGAGCAGTACTTC.

This clonotype was seen many times. The chain combines TRBV20-1 with TRBJ2-7; the D gene is possibly TRBD2 (6 bases). The V gene lost 6 bases and the J gene lost 2 bases, with 8 bases spanning the gap. The germline CDR1 and CDR2 sequences are DFQATT and SNEGSKA (reference sequence). The length of the CDR3 is 11 residues. Here the CDR3 DNA reads TGCAGTGCCATAGCGGCCTACGAGCAGTACTTC. Translation: CSAIAAYEQYF.

This clonotype was observed a handful of times. This chain links TRBV7-2 with TRBJ2-2; D tentatively fits TRBD1 or TRBD2 (5 bases each). The CDR3 has 16 residues. Germline CDR1 and CDR2: SGHTA and FQGNSA. Trimming pared 5 bases from V and 5 bases from J, leaving 18 bases between. This chain's CDR3 is CASSPAGTVRTGELFF. As DNA, the CDR3 is TGTGCCAGCAGCCCAGCCGGGACGGTGAGGACCGGGGAGCTGTTTTTT.

This clonotype has at least ten counts. The chain links TRBV12-3 or TRBV12-4 to TRBJ1-4; D is unresolved. Deletions cut 3 bases from V and 8 bases from J, with 4 bases between. The CDR3 runs to 11 residues. This CDR3 reads CASSFKEKLFF. CDR3 DNA: TGTGCCAGCAGTTTTAAGGAAAAACTGTTTTTT.

This clonotype was picked up a small number of times. The chain recombines TRBV5-1 with TRBJ2-7; TRBD1 might be the D (6 bases). V lost 4 bases and J lost 3, with 8 bases in between. The length of the CDR3 is 12 residues. The germline CDR1 and CDR2 sequences are SGHRS and YFSETQ. DNA for the CDR3: TGCGCCAGCAGCCGGGACAACTACGAGCAGTACTTC. It is translated as CASSRDNYEQYF.

The chain has TRBV30 and TRBJ1-2; TRBD1 is a possible D gene (6 bases). Looked up from germline, CDR1 is GTSNPN and CDR2 is SVGIG (reference sequence). Trimming stripped 5 bases from V and 6 bases from J, with 16 bases between. This CDR3 has 13 amino acids. CDR3 region: CAWYAEGGDGYTF. DNA of the CDR3: TGTGCCTGGTATGCTGAGGGGGGAGATGGCTACACCTTC.

This clonotype has more than one count but fewer than ten. The chain recombines TRBV7-9 with TRBJ2-3, with D tentatively TRBD2 (6 bases). Trimming removed 5 bases from V and 11 bases from J, with 14 bases in between. The CDR3 totals 12 residues. CDR1 SEHNR and CDR2 FQNEAQ come from the germline V gene (reference sequence). CDR3 DNA: TGTGCCAGCAGCCCCTCCCTAGCGTGGCAGTATTTT. This sequence encodes CASSPSLAWQYF. Filled out from reference TRBV7-9 and TRBJ2-3, the complete variable domain reads DTGVSQNPRHKITKRGQNVTFRCDPISEHNRLYWYRQTLGQGPEFLTYFQNEAQLEKSRLLSDRFSAERPKGSFSTLEIQRTEQGDSAMYLCASSPSLAWQYFGPGTRLTVL.

This chain joins TRBV12-3 or TRBV12-4 and TRBJ2-1; 8 bases map to TRBD2. V lost 6 bases to trimming and J lost 4 bases; unmatched junction nucleotides: 8. The CDR3 length is 15 residues. The CDR3 DNA reads as TGTGCCAGCAGCCAGAGGGGCGGGGGGTACAATGAGCAGTTCTTC. Translated: CASSQRGGGYNEQFF.

This clonotype was detected ten times or more. The chain couples TRBV20-1 to TRBJ2-3; no reliable D call. Germline CDR1 DFQATT, CDR2 SNEGSKA (reference sequence). Trimming stripped 2 bases from V and 6 bases from J, with 6 bases between. This CDR3 region has 11 residues. The CDR3 loop is CSARLADTQYF. As DNA, the CDR3 is TGCAGTGCTAGATTAGCCGATACGCAGTATTTT.

This clonotype was counted ten times or more. This chain connects TRBV2 to TRBJ1-2, with TRBD1 matching 9 bases. The V segment lost 5 bases and the J segment 5 bases; nucleotides outside the gene matches: 6. CDR3 length: 14 residues. CDR1 is SNHLY and CDR2 is FYNNEI in the germline V gene. CDR3 sequence reads: CASSPWTGAYGYTF. The CDR3 coding sequence is TGTGCCAGCAGTCCTTGGACAGGGGCGTATGGCTACACCTTC.

This chain connects TRBV29-1 to TRBJ2-2, with TRBD2 matching 10 bases. V lost 7 bases and J lost 5; bases outside the gene matches: 7. Germline CDR1 reads SQVTM; CDR2 reads ANQGSEA. The CDR3 totals 14 residues. The CDR3 DNA reads as TGCAGCGGTCAGCGGGGGGGCCGAACCGGGGAGCTGTTTTTT. Its protein product is CSGQRGGRTGELFF.

There are a few counts of this clonotype. The CDR3 DNA follows: TGTGCCAGCACCTTGTCAGGGCCGGACACTGAAGCTTTCTTT. Its translation is CASTLSGPDTEAFF. The rearrangement joins TRBV12-3 or TRBV12-4 to TRBJ1-1, with a weak D call TRBD1 (5 bases). V lost 7 bases and J lost 3, with 15 bases in between. CDR3 length equals 14 residues.

The J gene is TRBJ2-5, the V gene TRBV11-1; maybe TRBD1 (6 bases). CDR1 and CDR2 (germline): SGHAT, FQDESV (reference sequence). The V and J ends lost 3 bases and 2 bases respectively, with 13 bases between them. The CDR3 consists of 15 residues. The CDR3, as DNA: TGTGCCAGCAGCTTCCAGCGGACAGAGCAAGAGACCCAGTACTTC. Translated, it gives CASSFQRTEQETQYF.

This clonotype has a count of ten or more. The CDR3 loop is CASSPGLVHTGELFF. The CDR3 DNA sequence: TGTGCCAGCAGCCCCGGACTAGTACACACCGGGGAGCTGTTTTTT. This sequence joins TRBV7-2 and TRBJ2-2; TRBD2 aligns across 7 bases. The germline V gene encodes CDR1 SGHTA and CDR2 FQGNSA. The CDR3 runs 15 residues. The trim removed 5 bases at V and 3 bases at J, leaving 6 bases unmatched.

This clonotype was observed once. The chain uses TRBV13 and TRBJ2-7; D gene unclear. The CDR3 runs to 14 residues. Germline V CDR1 and CDR2: PRHDT, FYEKMQ (reference sequence). Between the trimmed V and J ends, which lost 5 bases and 2 bases, there was a span of 13 bases. This chain's CDR3 is CASSLVGSAYEQYF. CDR3 DNA: TGTGCCAGCAGCCTGGTAGGCAGCGCCTACGAGCAGTACTTC. The variable domain in full, with the rest retrieved from reference TRBV13 and TRBJ2-7, is AAGVIQSPRHLIKEKRETATLKCYPIPRHDTVYWYQQGPGQDPQFLISFYEKMQSDKGSIPDRFSAQQFSDYHSELNMSSLELGDSALYFCASSLVGSAYEQYFGPGTRLTVT.

This clonotype was recorded at least ten times. This chain connects TRBV6-2 or TRBV6-3 to TRBJ1-5, with D unresolved. This CDR3 has 16 residues. Per germline, CDR1 MNHEY and CDR2 SVGEGT. Trimming pared 6 bases from V and 0 bases from J, leaving 15 bases between. CDR3 DNA: TGTGCCAGCAGGAGCCGTGGTCCCTATAGCAATCAGCCCCAGCATTTT. This sequence encodes CASRSRGPYSNQPQHF.